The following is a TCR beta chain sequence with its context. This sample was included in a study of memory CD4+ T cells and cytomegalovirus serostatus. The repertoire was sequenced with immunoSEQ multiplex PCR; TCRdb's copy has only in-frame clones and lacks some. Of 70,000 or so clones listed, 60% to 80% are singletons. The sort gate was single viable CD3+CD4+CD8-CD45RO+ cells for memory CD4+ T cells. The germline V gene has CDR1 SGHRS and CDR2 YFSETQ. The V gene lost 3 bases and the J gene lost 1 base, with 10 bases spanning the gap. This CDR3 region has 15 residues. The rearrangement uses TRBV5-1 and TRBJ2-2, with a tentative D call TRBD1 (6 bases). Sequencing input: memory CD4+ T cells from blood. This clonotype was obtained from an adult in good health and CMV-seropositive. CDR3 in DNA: TGCGCCAGCAGCTCCGGGACACTGAACACCGGGGAGCTGTTTTTT. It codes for CASSSGTLNTGELFF.